Below, 9 T cell receptor beta chains from the same sample are listed, as sequenced in a study of blood T cell repertoires in COVID-19. Assay: immunoSEQ multiplex PCR; the TCRdb copy retains only in-frame clones and omits some. The data hold 5,500 to 6,000 clones, with about 86% observed a single time. Sequencing was carried out using peripheral blood. The source of these receptors is a human donor in a cohort sampled during active COVID-19.

The J gene is TRBJ2-5, the V gene TRBV6-5; 12 bases map to TRBD2. The CDR3 runs to 14 residues. The trim removed 7 bases at V and 5 bases at J, leaving 5 bases unmatched. CDR1 and CDR2 (germline): MNHEY, SVGAGI. CDR3: CASMGGLAGETQYF. As DNA, the CDR3 is TGTGCCAGCATGGGGGGACTAGCGGGCGAGACCCAGTACTTC.

The CDR3 here is CASSLYVGAYEQYF. The CDR3 coding sequence is TGTGCCAGCAGTTTATACGTGGGAGCCTACGAGCAGTACTTC. V gene TRBV27 combines with J gene TRBJ2-7; D might be TRBD2 (5 bases). The CDR3 is 14 amino acids. V dropped 1 base and J dropped 2 bases, with 9 bases sitting between them. The germline V gene has CDR1 MNHEY and CDR2 SMNVEV (reference sequence).

The chain joins TRBV30 to TRBJ1-2; TRBD1 might be the D (6 bases). The V end was cut by 1 base, the J end by 7 bases, with 13 bases between. Germline-derived CDR1 and CDR2 are GTSNPN and SVGIG (reference sequence). This CDR3 comprises 13 residues. CDR3 residues: CAWSAGGRSGYTF. The DNA for the CDR3 is TGTGCCTGGAGTGCGGGGGGGCGCTCTGGCTACACCTTC.

The chain combines TRBV7-6 with TRBJ2-1; D ambiguous. Trimming stripped 1 base from V and 4 bases from J, with 5 bases between. Per germline, CDR1 SGHVS and CDR2 FNYEAQ. This CDR3 spans 13 amino acids. The CDR3 DNA follows: TGTGCCAGCAGCTTAGGGCTGTACAATGAGCAGTTCTTC. Translated, it gives CASSLGLYNEQFF.

This clone was detected only a few times. This chain uses TRBV12-3 or TRBV12-4 with TRBJ1-2, with D possibly matching TRBD1 (5 bases). The CDR3 loop spans 13 amino acids. V was trimmed by 3 bases and J by 8 bases, leaving 13 bases between them. The CDR3 DNA follows: TGTGCCAGCAGTTTTCTTCCAGGGCGCGGCTACACCTTC. This codes for CASSFLPGRGYTF.

The V and J genes are TRBV11-3 and TRBJ2-7, with D perhaps TRBD1 (6 bases). This CDR3 is 14 amino acids long. CDR1 and CDR2 from the germline V gene are SGHNT and YENEEA. V lost 5 bases to trimming and J lost 8 bases, with 19 bases between them. In nucleotides, the CDR3 is TGTGCCAGCAGCCCCGGGACACTTGGTGGTAAGCAGTACTTC. Its protein product is CASSPGTLGGKQYF.

This clone occurred a few times. V usage is TRBV18 and J usage is TRBJ1-2; the D gene is possibly TRBD1 (6 bases). Trimming pared 4 bases from V and 6 bases from J, leaving 12 bases between. Germline CDR1 reads KGHSH; CDR2 reads LQKENI. The CDR3 length is 13 residues. The CDR3 sequence: CASSQAGGDGYTF. The CDR3 DNA reads as TGTGCCAGCTCACAGGCGGGGGGCGATGGCTACACCTTC.

This clone was observed once. The chain combines TRBV7-6 with TRBJ2-7, with TRBD2 as a possible D gene (5 bases). The ends were cut back, 4 bases at V and 6 bases at J, with 10 bases in the middle. From germline, CDR1 is SGHVS and CDR2 FNYEAQ. The CDR3 is made up of 12 amino acids. For the CDR3, the DNA is TGTGCCAGCAGCTCCTGGGCGGGCGAGCAGTACTTC. Translation gives CASSSWAGEQYF.

The rearrangement uses TRBV7-9 and TRBJ2-5; 11 nucleotides line up with TRBD2. In germline, CDR1 is SEHNR, CDR2 FQNEAQ (reference sequence). V lost 7 bases to trimming and J lost 1 base; unmatched junction nucleotides: 14. The CDR3 contains 18 residues. The CDR3 bases are TGTGCCAGCACCATCGGACTAGCGGGCGGGAGCCCCCAAGAGACCCAGTACTTC. Protein product: CASTIGLAGGSPQETQYF.